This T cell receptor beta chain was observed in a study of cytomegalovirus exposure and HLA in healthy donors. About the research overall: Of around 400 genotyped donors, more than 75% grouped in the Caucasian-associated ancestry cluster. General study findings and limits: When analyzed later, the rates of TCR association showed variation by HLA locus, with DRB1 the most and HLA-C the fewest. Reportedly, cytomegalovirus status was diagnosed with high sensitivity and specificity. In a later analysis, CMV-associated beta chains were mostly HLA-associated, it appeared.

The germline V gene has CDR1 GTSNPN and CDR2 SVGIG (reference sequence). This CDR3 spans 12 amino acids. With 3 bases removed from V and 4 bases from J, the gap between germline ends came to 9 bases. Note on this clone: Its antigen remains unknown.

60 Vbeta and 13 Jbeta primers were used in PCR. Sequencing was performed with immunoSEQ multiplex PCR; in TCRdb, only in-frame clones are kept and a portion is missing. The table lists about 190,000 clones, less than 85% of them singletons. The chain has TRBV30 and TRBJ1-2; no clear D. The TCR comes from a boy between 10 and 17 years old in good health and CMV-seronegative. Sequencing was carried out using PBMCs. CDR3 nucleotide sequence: TGTGCCTGGAGCAGCGGCCCCTATGGCTACACCTTC. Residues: CAWSSGPYGYTF.